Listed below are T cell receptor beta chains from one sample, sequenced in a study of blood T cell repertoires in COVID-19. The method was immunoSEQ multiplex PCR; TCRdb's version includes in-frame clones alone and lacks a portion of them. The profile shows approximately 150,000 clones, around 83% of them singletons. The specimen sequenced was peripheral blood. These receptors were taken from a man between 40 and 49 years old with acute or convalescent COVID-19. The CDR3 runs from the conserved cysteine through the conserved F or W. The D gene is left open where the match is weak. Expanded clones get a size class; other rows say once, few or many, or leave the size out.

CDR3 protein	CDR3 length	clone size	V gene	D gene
CASSRDSVNGPLHF	14	few	TRBV2	TRBD1
CASSQGPTQGETQYF	15	.	TRBV2	.
CASSPGQGLNEKLFF	15	few	TRBV18	.
CASSQVSQRGGVETQYF	17	.	TRBV4-2	TRBD2
CASKWGPGSNQPQHF	15	.	TRBV19	.
CASSFLTYEQYF	12	few	TRBV28	.
CAWTFLGGSEAFF	13	.	TRBV30	.
CASSSLQGAEAFF	13	.	TRBV11-2	.
CASSLGENQPQHF	13	.	TRBV11-2	.
CAISRQGESTDTQYF	15	.	TRBV10-3	TRBD1
CAGYRVQYEQYF	12	.	TRBV21-1	.
CASSGPGTGVLQPQHF	16	.	TRBV2	TRBD1
CASSPAGRSGNTIYF	15	.	TRBV7-9	.
CASSSTGDGYTF	12	.	TRBV27	TRBD1
CASSPWDRDNQPQHF	15	few	TRBV28	TRBD1
CASRQGVYGYTF	12	.	TRBV6-5	.
CTSIDRFGLRGYTF	14	.	TRBV19	.
CAISDTGEREKLFF	14	.	TRBV10-3	.
CASSKTGSGYTF	12	many	TRBV12-3/TRBV12-4	.
CASSIQGATDTQYF	14	.	TRBV7-9	TRBD1
CASSPTGIVAEQYF	14	.	TRBV3-1/TRBV3-2	.
CASSPRPGMNTGELFF	16	.	TRBV5-1	.
CASSLVGGTNYGYTF	15	.	TRBV7-2	.
CASSQGLAGGFTNEQFF	17	.	TRBV14	TRBD2
CASSPQGGGYTF	12	.	TRBV3-1/TRBV3-2	.
CASSQAGYNTEAFF	14	.	TRBV3-1/TRBV3-2	.
CASSEARFITRDEQYF	16	few	TRBV6-1	.
CAWSVEETGPHFYGYTF	17	.	TRBV30	TRBD1